This TCR beta chain was captured in a study of blood T cell repertoires in COVID-19. V was pared by 1 base and J by 5 bases, with 8 bases between. Germline assignment: CDR1 SNHLY and CDR2 FYNNEI. CDR3 size: 13 residues. Clones were sequenced by immunoSEQ multiplex PCR, and TCRdb holds only the in-frame ones, with some missing. The repertoire consists of around 150,000 clones, with about 80% occurring once and the leading ten covering 20% to 25%. Sequenced material: peripheral blood. The chain combines TRBV2 with TRBJ1-2; D call uncertain. This TCR derives from an elderly woman with acute or convalescent COVID-19. The CDR3 is CASSEGAGYGYTF. The CDR3 region has the DNA TGTGCCAGCAGTGAAGGGGCAGGATATGGCTACACCTTC.